This entry lists 23 T cell receptor beta chains sequenced from one sample in a study of read filtering for tumor transcriptome and immune sequencing. From 400 to 450 ng of RNA, a library with molecular barcoded alpha/delta and beta/gamma adaptors was made. Each CDR3 protein is one row after TCRdb ran MiXCR on the reads. The data contain 62,000 or so distinct CDR3 sequences, approximately 22% of them seen just once; the ten biggest clones take up roughly 15%. The sample was a population of CD138-negative cells sorted from bone marrow. These receptors came from a donor at least 40 years old with multiple myeloma.

Note on this clonotype: A far larger clone lies a single base away; this is likely a read error. Given the absence of the conserved phenylalanine or tryptophan at the CDR3 end, a read error is likely. The J gene is TRBJ1-1, the V gene TRBV12-3 or TRBV12-4; D call uncertain. The CDR3 totals 14 residues. Trimming cost V 5 bases and J 0 bases, with 10 bases left between them. The CDR3, as DNA: TGTGCCAGCAGTCCGTTGAGTGTGAACACTGAAGCTTTCTTA. Protein: CASSPLSVNTEAFL.

The count of this clonotype is one. This may arise from a read error, as a much more abundant clone is one base away. The chain links TRBV10-3 to TRBJ2-3; tentative D call: TRBD1 (6 bases). Germline CDR1 is ENHRY and CDR2 is SYGVKD. The CDR3 has 12 amino acids. Written as DNA, the CDR3 is TGTGCCTCCAGCCCAGGGGCAGATAAGCAGTATTTT. Protein sequence: CASSPGADKQYF.

J is TRBJ1-5 and V is TRBV20-1; TRBD1 is a possible D gene (6 bases). CDR1 and CDR2 (germline): DFQATT, SNEGSKA (reference sequence). V shed 7 bases and J shed 3 bases, with 13 bases lying between them. The CDR3 sequence is 13 residues long. The CDR3 DNA sequence: TGCAGTGGATCGGCAGGGGACAATCAGCCCCAGCATTTT. Translation: CSGSAGDNQPQHF.

The V and J genes are TRBV2 and TRBJ1-2; D gene uncertain. This CDR3 comprises 14 residues. V was cut by 0 bases and J by 4 bases, with 9 bases left in between. Germline V gene sequence: CDR1 SNHLY, CDR2 FYNNEI. CDR3 protein: CASSEAASAYGYTF. CDR3 nucleotide sequence: TGTGCCAGCAGTGAAGCTGCCAGCGCCTATGGCTACACCTTC.

This clonotype was counted ten times or more. The chain carries TRBV28 and TRBJ2-3; 12 bases match TRBD2. CDR1 and CDR2 (germline): MDHEN, SYDVKM. This CDR3 comprises 16 residues. Trimming cost V 2 bases and J 0 bases; bases outside gene matches: 0. The CDR3 reads CASSLGTSGSTDTQYF. The CDR3, as DNA: TGTGCCAGCAGTTTAGGGACTAGCGGGAGCACAGATACGCAGTATTTT.

This clonotype was counted ten times or more. This chain uses TRBV5-1 with TRBJ2-7; D ambiguous. The V gene lost 4 bases and the J gene lost 0 bases, with 11 bases spanning the gap. Germline-derived CDR1 and CDR2 are SGHRS and YFSETQ. CDR3 length equals 14 residues. The CDR3 DNA reads as TGCGCCAGCAGCCTTGACACCGACTCCTACGAGCAGTACTTC. Its protein is CASSLDTDSYEQYF.

At least ten counts were recorded for this clonotype. The rearrangement joins TRBV19 to TRBJ1-5; 8 positions match TRBD1. This CDR3 has 16 residues. Germline lookup yields CDR1 LNHDA and CDR2 SQIVND (reference sequence). After removal of 2 bases from V and 2 bases from J, the junction contained 5 bases not matched to a gene. This CDR3 is CASSIYGTGRNQPQHF. CDR3 bases: TGTGCCAGTAGTATATACGGGACAGGTCGCAATCAGCCCCAGCATTTT.

The sample holds one count of this clonotype. The chain has TRBV7-2 and TRBJ2-1, with TRBD2 identical over 10 bases. Trimming at V came to 6 bases and at J to 7 bases, leaving 9 bases not matched to a gene. The CDR3 loop spans 15 amino acids. CDR1 is SGHTA and CDR2 is FQGNSA in the germline V gene. The CDR3 region has the DNA TGTGCCAGCAGTTCTGGGACTAGCGAGATTAATGAGCAGTTCTTC. The encoded protein is CASSSGTSEINEQFF.

This clonotype has at least ten counts. The genes are TRBV28 and TRBJ2-7, with 13 bases fitting TRBD2. CDR1 and CDR2 (germline): MDHEN, SYDVKM. The CDR3 sequence is 20 residues long. J lost 0 bases, V lost 3 bases, and 14 bases had no gene match. The CDR3 region is CASSFRPGLAGFLSSYEQYF. The CDR3 region has the DNA TGTGCCAGCAGTTTTCGCCCGGGACTAGCGGGGTTTTTAAGCTCCTACGAGCAGTACTTC.

This clonotype is medium-sized by share. The genes are TRBV7-6 and TRBJ2-1, with no clear D. Trimming cost V 1 base and J 4 bases, with 11 bases left between them. The CDR3 covers 15 residues. The germline V gene encodes CDR1 SGHVS and CDR2 FNYEAQ. The DNA of the CDR3 is TGTGCCAGCAGCTTAGACGGAGTAAATTACAATGAGCAGTTCTTC. Translation: CASSLDGVNYNEQFF.

This clonotype was seen at least ten times. The chain carries TRBV24-1 and TRBJ2-7; D is uncertain. CDR1 is KGHDR and CDR2 is SFDVKD in the germline V gene. The CDR3 extends over 15 amino acids. Trimming pared 8 bases from V and 3 bases from J, leaving 19 bases between. The CDR3 here is CATTLLGSTNYEQYF. The CDR3 region has the DNA TGTGCCACCACCCTTCTGGGGTCCACTAACTACGAGCAGTACTTC.

At least ten counts were recorded for this clonotype. V gene TRBV5-1 combines with J gene TRBJ1-2; D is ambiguous. Trimming cost V 4 bases and J 0 bases, with 4 bases left between them. CDR1 and CDR2 from the germline V gene are SGHRS and YFSETQ. The CDR3 contains 12 residues. CDR3 DNA: TGCGCCAGCAGCGCTGCTAACTATGGCTACACCTTC. Residues: CASSAANYGYTF.

At least ten counts were recorded for this clonotype. V usage is TRBV6-1 and J usage is TRBJ1-1; D gene uncertain. The CDR3 is made up of 14 amino acids. V was cut by 7 bases and J by 6 bases, with 18 bases left in between. CDR1 is MNHNS, CDR2 SASEGT, per germline. The CDR3 region is CASTLGGRVPEAFF. The CDR3 DNA sequence: TGTGCCAGCACCCTAGGAGGGCGGGTCCCTGAAGCTTTCTTT.

This clonotype was observed many times. J is TRBJ2-2 and V is TRBV24-1, with TRBD2 identical over 10 bases. The germline CDR1 and CDR2 sequences are KGHDR and SFDVKD. V lost 2 bases to trimming and J lost 4 bases; unmatched junction nucleotides: 6. The CDR3 contains 17 residues. The CDR3 DNA follows: TGTGCCACCAGTGATTGGACGGGACTAGCGTTCACCGGGGAGCTGTTTTTT. It yields the protein CATSDWTGLAFTGELFF.

This clonotype was seen at least ten times. This chain uses TRBV14 with TRBJ1-1; D is possibly TRBD1 (6 bases). V was pared by 2 bases and J by 0 bases, with 13 bases between. Germline V gives CDR1 SGHDN, CDR2 FVKESK. The CDR3 covers 16 residues. The CDR3 sequence is CASSQTDRRLNTEAFF. The CDR3 bases are TGTGCCAGCAGCCAAACCGACAGGAGACTGAACACTGAAGCTTTCTTT.

In its sample, this clonotype was seen many times. The genes are TRBV29-1 and TRBJ2-5; 9 bases map to TRBD1. Germline V gene data show CDR1 as SQVTM and CDR2 as ANQGSEA. Losses at the gene ends were 5 bases for V and 5 bases for J; bases not matched to a gene: 9. CDR3 length equals 14 residues. The chain's CDR3 is CSVSLQGAVETQYF. Written as DNA, the CDR3 is TGCAGCGTTAGCCTACAGGGGGCGGTGGAGACCCAGTACTTC. The full variable domain, completed using reference TRBV29-1 and TRBJ2-5, is SAVISQKPSRDICQRGTSLTIQCQVDSQVTMMFWYRQQPGQSLTLIATANQGSEATYESGFVIDKFPISRPNLTFSTLTVSNMSPEDSSIYLCSVSLQGAVETQYFGPGTRLLVL.

This clonotype turned up a few times. This chain joins TRBV6-6 and TRBJ1-1; 9 bases agree with TRBD1. The CDR3 has 16 amino acids. Germline values: CDR1 MNHNY, CDR2 SVGAGI (reference sequence). Losses at the gene ends were 5 bases for V and 5 bases for J; bases not matched to a gene: 12. In DNA, the CDR3 is TGTGCCAGCAGTAAACCGGGACAGGGTATAGATACTGAAGCTTTCTTT. It is translated as CASSKPGQGIDTEAFF.

This clonotype was seen ten or more times. The J gene is TRBJ2-5, the V gene TRBV10-2; D remains unclear. The CDR3 has 13 amino acids. V was shortened by 4 bases and J by 1 base, with 7 bases between the two germline ends. Germline values: CDR1 WSHSY, CDR2 SAAADI. CDR3 nucleotides: TGCGCCAGCAGTGTGTCCTCCCAAGAGACCCAGTACTTC. Translated, it gives CASSVSSQETQYF.

V is TRBV20-1 and J is TRBJ2-5; 10 positions agree with TRBD2. CDR1 is DFQATT, CDR2 SNEGSKA, per germline (reference sequence). The CDR3 sequence is 15 residues long. Unmatched junction bases numbered 16, after V lost 6 bases and J lost 9 bases. This chain's CDR3 is CSAERLAGVREAQYF. CDR3 DNA sequence: TGCAGTGCCGAAAGGCTAGCGGGAGTTAGGGAGGCCCAGTACTTC.

There are many counts of this clonotype. The CDR3 nucleotides read TGCGCCAGCAGCCAAGCGCAGCGGGGGGTCACAGATACGCAGTATTTT. The encoded protein is CASSQAQRGVTDTQYF. The genes are TRBV4-1 and TRBJ2-3; 9 bases are a match to TRBD2. The CDR3 length is 16 residues. Trimming removed 1 base from V and 2 bases from J; junction bases left unmatched: 4. The germline CDR1 and CDR2 sequences are MGHRA and YSYEKL.

This clonotype was seen only a few times. The rearrangement joins TRBV5-5 to TRBJ2-7; 7 bases map to TRBD1. Unmatched junction bases numbered 3, after V lost 0 bases and J lost 6 bases. The CDR3 is made up of 13 amino acids. Per germline, CDR1 SGHKS and CDR2 YYEKEE (reference sequence). For the CDR3, the DNA is TGTGCCAGCAGCTTGGGTCGACAGGGCGAGCAGTACTTC. Its translation is CASSLGRQGEQYF.

This clonotype appeared many times. Here the CDR3 reads CASSLEGTPNEKLFF. The DNA of the CDR3 is TGTGCCAGCAGCTTGGAGGGGACACCTAATGAAAAACTGTTTTTT. This chain joins TRBV5-4 and TRBJ1-4; a weak D match, TRBD1 (6 bases). Between the trimmed V and J ends, which lost 0 bases and 3 bases, there was a span of 9 bases. The CDR3 length is 15 residues. Germline CDR1 is SGHNT and CDR2 is YYREEE (reference sequence).

In this sample, this clonotype turned up many times. V is TRBV7-9 and J is TRBJ1-1; D perhaps matches TRBD1 (5 bases). Germline lookup yields CDR1 SEHNR and CDR2 FQNEAQ (reference sequence). This CDR3 has 11 residues. Trimming pared 7 bases from V and 10 bases from J, leaving 13 bases between. The CDR3 DNA sequence: TGTGCCAGCAACAGCGACAGCCCAGCTTTCTTT. This codes for CASNSDSPAFF.